A selection of T cell receptor beta chains follows, all from one sample in a study of T cells in Graves' hyperthyroidism and ophthalmopathy. MiXCR was run by TCRdb on the multiplex PCR reads, yielding one entry per CDR3 protein. The sample includes about 400,000 distinct CDR3 sequences, more than 12% of them seen just once. Sequences were obtained from blood. These receptors were taken from a woman aged 30 to 39 with Graves' hyperthyroidism. The CDR3 runs from the conserved cysteine through the conserved F or W. Fields, in order: J gene, CDR3 length, clone size, D gene, V gene, CDR3 protein, CDR3 DNA. D genes are given only for firm matches. A row's size may be missing; if present it is once, few, many or a size class.

>TRBJ2-7|15|many|TRBD2|TRBV27
CASSSTRTSEYEQYF
TGTGCCAGCAGTTCGACTAGGACTAGCGAATACGAGCAGTACTTC
>TRBJ1-1|13|-|-|TRBV9
CASSASTITEAFF
TGTGCCAGCAGCGCCTCGACAATCACTGAAGCTTTCTTT
>TRBJ1-6|15|-|-|TRBV30
CACTQKRQANSPLHF
TGTGCCTGCACACAGAAGAGGCAGGCAAATTCACCCCTCCACTTT
>TRBJ2-3|13|-|-|TRBV10-3
CATAPGHTDTQYF
TGTGCCACTGCTCCTGGGCATACAGATACGCAGTATTTT
>TRBJ2-1|13|many|-|TRBV20-1
CRTLAGTYNEQFF
TGCAGAACCCTTGCGGGGACTTACAATGAGCAGTTCTTC
>TRBJ2-4|19|many|-|TRBV7-9
CASSKNPLGQKLAKNIQYF
TGTGCCAGCAGCAAAAACCCCCTCGGACAGAAGCTAGCCAAAAACATTCAGTACTTC
>TRBJ1-5|13|many|-|TRBV20-1
CSAERVGDQPQHF
TGCAGTGCGGAAAGAGTAGGAGATCAGCCCCAGCATTTT
>TRBJ2-1|21|many|TRBD2|TRBV5-1
CASSLLGSGTSGRARDDEQFF
TGCGCCAGCAGCTTGTTGGGCTCAGGGACTAGCGGGAGGGCCCGAGACGATGAGCAGTTCTTC
>TRBJ2-5|19|few|TRBD1|TRBV15
CATSRDPGDRGGSGETQYF
TGTGCCACCAGCAGAGACCCTGGGGACAGGGGAGGTTCGGGAGAGACCCAGTACTTC
>TRBJ2-2|13|many|-|TRBV2
CASRGQITGELFF
TGTGCCAGCAGGGGACAAATCACCGGGGAGCTGTTTTTT
>TRBJ2-7|14|many|-|TRBV27
CASSLSPGGYEQYF
TGTGCCAGCAGTTTGAGCCCCGGGGGCTACGAGCAGTACTTC
>TRBJ1-2|14|-|TRBD1|TRBV30
CAWTRRGHDYGYTF
TGTGCCTGGACTCGCAGGGGGCATGACTATGGCTACACCTTC
>TRBJ2-1|21|many|TRBD2|TRBV12-3/TRBV12-4
CASSPARWGLAGAGSYNEQFF
TGTGCCAGCAGCCCTGCCCGGTGGGGGCTAGCGGGAGCTGGCTCCTACAATGAGCAGTTCTTC
>TRBJ2-3|16|many|-|TRBV28
CASSTPPGLSTDTQYF
TGTGCCAGCAGTACGCCTCCGGGACTGAGCACAGATACGCAGTATTTT
>TRBJ2-2|16|-|-|TRBV19
CASSMSAGGRSGELFF
TGTGCCAGTAGTATGTCGGCAGGGGGGCGGTCAGGGGAGCTGTTTTTT
>TRBJ1-3|16|-|TRBD1|TRBV18
CASSTQGVLSGNTIYF
TGTGCCAGCTCTACACAGGGGGTCTTGAGTGGAAACACCATATATTTT
>TRBJ1-4|16|few|-|TRBV5-1
CASSEGTKATNEKLFF
TGCGCCAGCAGCGAGGGGACAAAAGCAACTAATGAAAAACTGTTTTTT
>TRBJ2-1|17|many|TRBD2|TRBV27
CASSLPPGLAGENEQFF
TGTGCCAGCAGTTTACCGCCGGGACTAGCGGGAGAAAATGAGCAGTTCTTC
>TRBJ1-1|15|many|-|TRBV28
CASSLGGLQNIEAFF
TGTGCCAGCAGTTTAGGCGGACTACAGAACATTGAAGCTTTCTTT
>TRBJ2-2|12|many|-|TRBV3-1
CASRPLAGELFF
TGTGCCAGCAGACCGCTGGCCGGGGAGCTGTTTTTT
>TRBJ2-5|17|-|-|TRBV24-1
CATSDSHQDTFQETQYF
TGTGCCACCAGTGATTCCCATCAGGACACTTTTCAAGAAACCCAGTACTTC
>TRBJ1-5|18|-|-|TRBV9
CASSVVGAGIAGNQPQHF
TGTGCCAGCAGCGTAGTAGGGGCAGGAATTGCAGGCAATCAGCCCCAGCATTTT
>TRBJ1-6|15|many|TRBD1|TRBV2
CASSEDRGYNSPLHF
TGTGCCAGCAGTGAAGACAGGGGCTATAATTCACCCCTCCACTTT
>TRBJ2-3|13|many|-|TRBV20-1
CSARVGGISTQYF
TGCAGTGCTAGAGTGGGCGGGATTAGTACGCAGTATTTT
>TRBJ2-7|13|-|-|TRBV7-3
CASRRRNAYEQYF
TGTGCCAGCAGACGACGAAATGCCTACGAGCAGTACTTC
>TRBJ2-1|16|many|-|TRBV6-1
CASSPKVGGTNNEQFF
TGTGCCAGCAGCCCAAAGGTGGGCGGGACCAACAATGAGCAGTTCTTC
>TRBJ1-1|11|many|-|TRBV6-1
CASKWHTEAFF
TGTGCCAGCAAATGGCACACTGAAGCTTTCTTT
>TRBJ2-3|16|-|TRBD2|TRBV9
CASSVTSGSFTDTQYF
TGTGCCAGCAGCGTTACTAGCGGGAGTTTCACAGATACGCAGTATTTT
>TRBJ2-7|15|-|-|TRBV28
CASSLSDLNSYEQYF
TGTGCCAGCAGTTTATCAGACCTCAATTCCTACGAGCAGTACTTC
>TRBJ2-7|14|many|-|TRBV6-1
CASSQGPMGGEQYF
TGTGCCAGCAGTCAAGGGCCCATGGGCGGCGAGCAGTACTTC
>TRBJ2-7|13|few|-|TRBV10-1
CASMKGDKGEQYF
TGCGCCAGCATGAAGGGGGACAAGGGCGAGCAGTACTTC
>TRBJ1-3|12|few|-|TRBV18
CASSPDRNTIYF
TGTGCCAGCTCACCAGACAGGAACACCATATATTTT
>TRBJ2-2|15|-|-|TRBV20-1
CSAIVASLATGELFF
TGCAGTGCTATCGTAGCGTCTCTGGCGACGGGGGAGCTGTTTTTT
>TRBJ2-1|17|many|TRBD1|TRBV24-1
CATSDVGQKRSMNEQFF
TGTGCCACCAGTGATGTGGGACAGAAACGTTCAATGAATGAGCAGTTCTTC
>TRBJ2-1|14|many|TRBD2|TRBV6-1
CASSRAGGPDEQFF
TGTGCCAGCAGTCGAGCGGGAGGGCCCGATGAGCAGTTCTTC
>TRBJ2-1|14|-|TRBD2|TRBV2
CASSGTSGRDEQFF
TGTGCCAGCAGTGGGACTAGCGGGAGGGATGAGCAGTTCTTC
>TRBJ1-3|16|many|-|TRBV30
CAWSSTTGRYGNTIYF
TGTGCCTGGAGTTCCACCACAGGGCGATATGGAAACACCATATATTTT
>TRBJ2-7|13|many|TRBD2|TRBV7-6
CASSLRLADEQYF
TGTGCCAGCAGCCTAAGACTAGCGGACGAGCAGTACTTC
>TRBJ2-5|14|many|-|TRBV18
CASSPRAAQETQYF
TGTGCCAGCTCACCCCGGGCAGCCCAAGAGACCCAGTACTTC
>TRBJ1-4|14|-|-|TRBV27
CASSLAGTNEKLFF
TGTGCCAGCAGTTTAGCAGGGACTAATGAAAAACTGTTTTTT
>TRBJ1-5|15|-|TRBD1|TRBV19
CASSRDRVQQEPQHF
TGTGCCAGTAGTCGGGACAGGGTCCAGCAAGAGCCCCAGCATTTT
>TRBJ1-5|15|-|TRBD1|TRBV27
CASTPTGQGAQPQHF
TGTGCCAGCACCCCTACAGGACAGGGAGCCCAGCCCCAGCATTTT
>TRBJ1-2|11|-|-|TRBV6-2/TRBV6-3
CASSYEIFYTF
TGTGCCAGCAGTTATGAAATTTTCTACACCTTC
>TRBJ1-1|15|few|-|TRBV18
CASSPPGGMNTEAFF
TGTGCCAGCTCACCACCGGGCGGTATGAACACTGAAGCTTTCTTT
>TRBJ1-6|13|many|TRBD1|TRBV20-1
CSARDPQGEPLHF
TGCAGTGCTAGAGATCCACAGGGGGAACCCCTCCACTTT
>TRBJ1-1|14|-|-|TRBV20-1
CSASKSVGGASAFF
TGCAGTGCATCGAAGAGTGTGGGGGGAGCATCAGCTTTCTTT
>TRBJ2-7|14|-|TRBD2|TRBV9
CASSAGTIGGEQYF
TGTGCCAGCAGCGCCGGGACTATCGGGGGGGAGCAGTACTTC
>TRBJ1-5|14|few|-|TRBV6-1
CASSPTTTDQPQHF
TGTGCCAGCAGTCCAACTACCACAGATCAGCCCCAGCATTTT
>TRBJ1-4|18|many|TRBD1|TRBV12-3/TRBV12-4
CASSWSRDSASPNEKLFF
TGTGCCAGCAGTTGGTCCCGGGACAGCGCTTCTCCTAATGAAAAACTGTTTTTT
>TRBJ2-1|15|-|TRBD2|TRBV19
CASSTGLAALGEQFF
TGTGCCAGTAGCACCGGACTAGCGGCCTTAGGTGAGCAGTTCTTC
>TRBJ1-2|13|-|TRBD1|TRBV28
CASSGGTGLGYTF
TGTGCCAGCAGTGGCGGGACAGGGCTTGGCTACACCTTC
>TRBJ2-1|15|many|-|TRBV2
CASKRLEGGPLEQFF
TGTGCCAGCAAGAGACTAGAGGGGGGCCCCCTTGAGCAGTTCTTC
>TRBJ2-7|12|many|-|TRBV28
CASSPAIREQYF
TGTGCCAGCAGCCCCGCTATTCGCGAGCAGTACTTC
>TRBJ2-7|15|many|TRBD2|TRBV12-3/TRBV12-4
CASNLGLAVPYEQYF
TGTGCCAGCAACCTGGGACTAGCGGTTCCCTACGAGCAGTACTTC
>TRBJ1-1|15|many|-|TRBV20-1
CSAEYSTGRGDEAFF
TGCAGTGCTGAATACTCAACAGGGCGCGGGGATGAAGCTTTCTTT